The 32 T cell receptor beta chains reported below all come from one sample, sequenced in a study of T cell responses to AZD1222 COVID-19 vaccine. Sequencing used immunoSEQ multiplex PCR; TCRdb keeps in-frame clones, though not all of them. This table has 95,000 to 100,000 clones, about 88% appearing once. This material consisted of peripheral blood, taken 28 days after the second AZD1222 dose. All receptors come from an adult who received the AZD1222 COVID-19 vaccine.

The chain links TRBV6-5 to TRBJ1-3, with 8 positions matching TRBD1. CDR3 length: 15 amino acids. V was clipped by 5 bases and J by 3 bases; unmatched bases: 6. The V gene's germline CDR1 is MNHEY and CDR2 SVGAGI. CDR3 sequence: CASSQRTGFGNTIYF. The CDR3 DNA reads TGTGCCAGCAGTCAGAGGACAGGGTTTGGAAACACCATATATTTT.

The V and J genes are TRBV6-5 and TRBJ2-4, with TRBD1 matching over 7 bases. The CDR3 consists of 13 residues. In germline, CDR1 is MNHEY, CDR2 SVGAGI. Unmatched junction bases numbered 8, after V lost 8 bases and J lost 7 bases. This CDR3 is CASSGTVNNIQYF. As DNA, the CDR3 is TGTGCCAGCTCCGGGACAGTTAATAACATTCAGTACTTC.

The CDR3 coding sequence is TGTGCCAGCAGCCTCGACAGGGGCGATGAGCAGTTCTTC. Its translation is CASSLDRGDEQFF. The V call is TRBV9, the J call TRBJ2-1; 8 nucleotides align to TRBD1. J lost 8 bases, V lost 4 bases, and 5 bases had no gene match. The CDR3 has 13 amino acids. Germline CDR1 and CDR2: SGDLS and YYNGEE.

The chain uses TRBV9 and TRBJ2-2; possibly TRBD1 for D (5 bases). CDR3 size: 14 residues. From germline, CDR1 is SGDLS and CDR2 YYNGEE. V was pared by 4 bases and J by 1 base, with 8 bases between. This CDR3 is CASSLGQNTGELFF. CDR3 DNA sequence: TGTGCCAGCAGCTTAGGACAGAACACCGGGGAGCTGTTTTTT. Full variable domain (outside the CDR3, taken from reference TRBV9 and TRBJ2-2): DSGVTQTPKHLITATGQRVTLRCSPRSGDLSVYWYQQSLDQGLQFLIQYYNGEERAKGNILERFSAQQFPDLHSELNLSSLELGDSALYFCASSLGQNTGELFFGEGSRLTVL.

V and J are TRBV5-5 and TRBJ2-3; 10 bases map to TRBD2. Germline V gene data show CDR1 as SGHKS and CDR2 as YYEKEE (reference sequence). This CDR3 is built from 16 residues. V shed 0 bases and J 0 bases; nucleotides not matched to a gene: 1. In nucleotides, the CDR3 is TGTGCCAGCAGCTTGGGGACTAGCGGTAGCACAGATACGCAGTATTTT. Protein sequence: CASSLGTSGSTDTQYF.

V and J are TRBV19 and TRBJ2-1, with 9 bases matching TRBD2. Losses at the gene ends were 4 bases for V and 5 bases for J; bases not matched to a gene: 6. CDR1 is LNHDA, CDR2 SQIVND, per germline (reference sequence). This CDR3 spans 15 amino acids. CDR3 loop: CASSSLAGNHNEQFF. As DNA, the CDR3 is TGTGCCAGTAGTAGCCTAGCGGGGAACCACAATGAGCAGTTCTTC.

As concerns this clone: At the DNA level, this CDR3 is encoded by other sequences in the same sample as well. V usage is TRBV6-5 and J usage is TRBJ1-5; D possibly corresponds to TRBD1 (5 bases). V lost 3 bases and J lost 0, with 6 bases in between. CDR3 size: 14 residues. Germline V gives CDR1 MNHEY, CDR2 SVGAGI. CDR3 nucleotide sequence: TGTGCCAGCAGTTATGGGGGTAGCAATCAGCCCCAGCATTTT. Translating it yields CASSYGGSNQPQHF.

The chain employs TRBV27 and TRBJ2-2, with TRBD2 matching 10 bases. Germline loops: CDR1 MNHEY, CDR2 SMNVEV (reference sequence). V gave up 4 bases and J gave up 1 base; unmatched junction bases: 3. The CDR3 runs 16 residues. Here the CDR3 reads CASSSGLAWNTGELFF. The CDR3 DNA follows: TGTGCCAGCAGTTCGGGACTAGCGTGGAACACCGGGGAGCTGTTTTTT.

J is TRBJ1-2 and V is TRBV27; 10 bases map to TRBD1. This CDR3 comprises 14 residues. Trimming at V came to 5 bases and at J to 8 bases, leaving 8 bases not matched to a gene. The germline V gene has CDR1 MNHEY and CDR2 SMNVEV (reference sequence). DNA for the CDR3: TGTGCCAGCAGTCCGCGACAGGGGGCGCGAGGCTACACCTTC. It specifies CASSPRQGARGYTF.

V usage is TRBV20-1 and J usage is TRBJ2-7; D remains unclear. This CDR3 contains 11 residues. From germline, CDR1 is DFQATT and CDR2 SNEGSKA (reference sequence). V was cut by 6 bases and J by 4 bases, with 10 bases left in between. The CDR3 DNA reads as TGCAGTGCGCGCGACTCATACGAGCAGTACTTC. This translates into CSARDSYEQYF.

The chain employs TRBV6-2 or TRBV6-3 and TRBJ1-3; no clear D gene. Trimming took 2 bases from V and 2 from J, leaving 7 bases between them. This CDR3 contains 14 residues. Germline CDR1 MNHEY, CDR2 SVGEGT. The CDR3 sequence is CASSYRPAGNTIYF. In nucleotides, the CDR3 is TGTGCCAGCAGTTACCGACCCGCTGGAAACACCATATATTTT.

The CDR3 region has the DNA TGTGCCAGCAGCCTCGGGACTAGCGGGGGTGAGACCCAGTACTTC. Its protein product is CASSLGTSGGETQYF. The chain couples TRBV7-9 to TRBJ2-5; 14 bases line up with TRBD2. The V segment lost 5 bases and the J segment 5 bases; nucleotides outside the gene matches: 4. Looked up from germline, CDR1 is SEHNR and CDR2 is FQNEAQ (reference sequence). This CDR3 has 15 residues.

This chain links TRBV5-4 with TRBJ2-5; D is possibly TRBD2 (6 bases). Trimming removed 4 bases from V and 7 bases from J, with 23 bases in between. In germline, CDR1 is SGHNT, CDR2 YYREEE (reference sequence). The CDR3 extends over 16 amino acids. This CDR3 is CASSTGGLAGLGTQYF. CDR3 sequence (DNA): TGTGCCAGCAGCACTGGGGGACTGGCGGGGCTGGGGACCCAGTACTTC.

The chain joins TRBV5-4 to TRBJ2-1; 7 positions match TRBD1. The germline gives CDR1 SGHNT, CDR2 YYREEE (reference sequence). Germline trimming cut 3 bases from V and 6 bases from J; bases unmatched to any gene: 9. The CDR3 is 15 residues long. CDR3 region: CASSSTGQGVNEQFF. DNA for the CDR3: TGTGCCAGCAGCTCGACAGGGCAGGGGGTCAATGAGCAGTTCTTC.

The chain couples TRBV12-3 or TRBV12-4 to TRBJ2-1; TRBD2 matches at 12 bases. With V trimmed by 8 bases and J by 7 bases, 3 bases remained unmatched. This CDR3 comprises 13 residues. The CDR3 is CASRTSGDNEQFF. The DNA of the CDR3 is TGTGCCAGCCGGACTAGCGGGGATAATGAGCAGTTCTTC.

The DNA for the CDR3 is TGTGCCAGCAGCCTACCGGGCAGCTTGAACACTGAAGCTTTCTTT. It codes for CASSLPGSLNTEAFF. The rearrangement joins TRBV7-9 to TRBJ1-1; D call uncertain. Germline V CDR1 and CDR2: SEHNR, FQNEAQ (reference sequence). This CDR3 region has 15 residues. Trimming stripped 5 bases from V and 0 bases from J, with 13 bases between.

A single count supports this clone. The rearrangement uses TRBV6-5 and TRBJ1-4; D gene uncertain. This CDR3 is built from 13 residues. CDR1 is MNHEY and CDR2 is SVGAGI in the germline V gene. V lost 2 bases and J lost 8, with 9 bases in between. CDR3 protein: CASSYRGGEKLFF. The DNA of the CDR3 is TGTGCCAGCAGTTACCGGGGAGGCGAAAAACTGTTTTTT.

The gene calls are TRBV11-2 and TRBJ1-2; 7 bases map to TRBD1. CDR3 length equals 14 residues. V lost 1 base, J lost 8 bases, and 7 bases stayed unmatched. Germline V gene data show CDR1 as SGHAT and CDR2 as FQNNGV. The CDR3 nucleotides are TGTGCCAGCAGCTTAGCGACAGGGCCCCGCGGCTACACCTTC. Translation gives CASSLATGPRGYTF.

The CDR3 loop reads CAIRGQESSYEQYF. CDR3 in DNA: TGTGCCATCAGGGGACAGGAGAGCTCCTACGAGCAGTACTTC. This chain links TRBV10-3 with TRBJ2-7; TRBD1 agrees at 8 bases. With V trimmed by 6 bases and J by 0 bases, 4 bases remained unmatched. The length of the CDR3 is 14 residues. Germline V lookup: CDR1 ENHRY, CDR2 SYGVKD.

This clone is a singleton in its sample. The chain recombines TRBV19 with TRBJ2-3; D possibly matches TRBD1 or TRBD2 (6 bases each). The V end lost 7 bases, the J end lost 2 bases, and 16 bases lay between the germline ends. CDR3 length: 15 amino acids. The germline V gene has CDR1 LNHDA and CDR2 SQIVND (reference sequence). CDR3 amino acids: CASTGGDANTDTQYF. The CDR3 DNA is TGTGCCAGTACCGGGGGCGATGCCAACACAGATACGCAGTATTTT.

The CDR3 DNA reads as TGTGCCAGCAGTGCCCGACGGGACACCAACACTGAAGCTTTCTTT. This codes for CASSARRDTNTEAFF. This rearrangement joins TRBV2 to TRBJ1-1; a weak D match, TRBD1 (6 bases). The ends were cut back, 4 bases at V and 2 bases at J, with 14 bases in the middle. This CDR3 spans 15 amino acids. From germline, CDR1 is SNHLY and CDR2 FYNNEI. The full variable domain, its missing parts supplied by reference TRBV2 and TRBJ1-1, is EPEVTQTPSHQVTQMGQEVILRCVPISNHLYFYWYRQILGQKVEFLVSFYNNEISEKSEIFDDQFSVERPDGSNFTLKIRSTKLEDSAMYFCASSARRDTNTEAFFGQGTRLTVV.

The rearrangement links TRBV2 to TRBJ2-7; D not resolved. This CDR3 is 11 amino acids long. V dropped 2 bases and J dropped 5 bases, with 4 bases sitting between them. Germline-derived CDR1 and CDR2 are SNHLY and FYNNEI. The CDR3 loop is CASSEQHEQYF. The CDR3 region has the DNA TGTGCCAGCAGTGAACAACACGAGCAGTACTTC.

This clone occurred once. CDR3 loop: CASSSAGSSYNEQFF. CDR3 DNA: TGTGCCAGCAGCTCAGCTGGGAGCTCCTACAATGAGCAGTTCTTC. J is TRBJ2-1 and V is TRBV11-3; the D gene is possibly TRBD2 (5 bases). Germline loops: CDR1 SGHNT, CDR2 YENEEA. Trimming removed 4 bases from V and 0 bases from J, with 10 bases in between. The CDR3 is 15 residues long.

The rearrangement uses TRBV6-5 and TRBJ1-1; D is undetermined. Germline CDR1 reads MNHEY; CDR2 reads SVGAGI. This CDR3 contains 13 residues. V was shortened by 0 bases and J by 4 bases, with 6 bases between the two germline ends. The CDR3 region is CASSYSTGTEAFF. The DNA of the CDR3 is TGTGCCAGCAGTTACTCCACGGGCACTGAAGCTTTCTTT.

V and J are TRBV19 and TRBJ1-2; a possible D gene is TRBD1 (5 bases). The CDR3 contains 15 residues. The germline V and J ends were trimmed by 4 bases and 6 bases, with 18 bases remaining between them. Per germline, CDR1 LNHDA and CDR2 SQIVND (reference sequence). This CDR3 reads CASSTSGSRGDGYTF. The CDR3 DNA is TGTGCCAGTAGTACGTCCGGGTCCCGAGGGGATGGCTACACCTTC.

V is TRBV24-1 and J is TRBJ2-7; no reliable D call. V lost 1 base and J lost 4, with 1 base in between. The CDR3 covers 11 residues. The germline V gene has CDR1 KGHDR and CDR2 SFDVKD. The CDR3 reads CATSDFYEQYF. For the CDR3, the DNA is TGTGCCACCAGTGATTTTTACGAGCAGTACTTC.

The chain recombines TRBV7-9 with TRBJ1-1; D is unresolved. V gave up 1 base and J gave up 3 bases, with 9 bases separating them. The germline V gene encodes CDR1 SEHNR and CDR2 FQNEAQ (reference sequence). The CDR3 is made up of 14 amino acids. CDR3 nucleotides: TGTGCCAGCAGCTTAGTTGGAAGTTACACTGAAGCTTTCTTT. As protein: CASSLVGSYTEAFF.

In nucleotides, the CDR3 is TGCGCCAGCAGCCAAGTAGCGGCTAGCACAGATACGCAGTATTTT. Translated: CASSQVAASTDTQYF. The chain couples TRBV4-1 to TRBJ2-3, with a tentative D call TRBD2 (6 bases). CDR3 length: 15 amino acids. Germline assignment: CDR1 MGHRA and CDR2 YSYEKL. Trimming pared 1 base from V and 0 bases from J, leaving 8 bases between.

The V gene is TRBV4-1, the J gene TRBJ1-1; D is possibly TRBD1 (5 bases). CDR3 length: 16 amino acids. CDR1 is MGHRA and CDR2 is YSYEKL in the germline V gene. V lost 1 base to trimming and J lost 1 base, with 13 bases between them. CDR3 sequence (DNA): TGCGCCAGCAGCCAAGGTTTGGCGAGGGGGAACACTGAAGCTTTCTTT. This encodes CASSQGLARGNTEAFF.

The table lists this clone with a count of one. The rearrangement links TRBV6-5 to TRBJ1-1; tentatively, D is TRBD1 (6 bases). The germline gives CDR1 MNHEY, CDR2 SVGAGI. The V end was cut by 5 bases, the J end by 4 bases, with 17 bases between. This CDR3 is built from 15 residues. The CDR3 region is CASSPVSRGGTEAFF. CDR3 nucleotides: TGTGCCAGCAGTCCCGTTAGTCGAGGGGGCACTGAAGCTTTCTTT.

This sequence joins TRBV6-4 and TRBJ1-1; D unresolved. CDR3 size: 14 residues. Germline V gene sequence: CDR1 MRHNA, CDR2 SNTAGT. V was clipped by 3 bases and J by 1 base, with 9 bases between them. The CDR3: CASSEQAENTEAFF. In nucleotides, the CDR3 is TGTGCCAGCAGTGAGCAGGCAGAGAACACTGAAGCTTTCTTT.

The rearrangement links TRBV9 to TRBJ1-3; TRBD1 matches at 7 bases. Germline V lookup: CDR1 SGDLS, CDR2 YYNGEE. The CDR3 sequence is 16 residues long. V was pared by 3 bases and J by 6 bases, with 12 bases of the junction left unmatched. The CDR3 sequence is CASSASIQGVENTIYF. The CDR3, as DNA: TGTGCCAGCAGCGCGTCCATCCAGGGGGTCGAAAACACCATATATTTT. The full variable domain, completed using reference TRBV9 and TRBJ1-3, is DSGVTQTPKHLITATGQRVTLRCSPRSGDLSVYWYQQSLDQGLQFLIQYYNGEERAKGNILERFSAQQFPDLHSELNLSSLELGDSALYFCASSASIQGVENTIYFGEGSWLTVV.